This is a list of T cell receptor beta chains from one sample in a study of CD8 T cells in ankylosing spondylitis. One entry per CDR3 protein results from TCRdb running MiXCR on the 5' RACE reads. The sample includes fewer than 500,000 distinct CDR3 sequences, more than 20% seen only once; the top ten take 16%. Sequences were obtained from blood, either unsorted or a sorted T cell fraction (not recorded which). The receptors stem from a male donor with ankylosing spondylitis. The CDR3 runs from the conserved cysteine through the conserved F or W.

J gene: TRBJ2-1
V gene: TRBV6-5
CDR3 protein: CASSYQLGQGGNEQFF

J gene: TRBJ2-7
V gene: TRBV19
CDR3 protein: CASRRSGAPSYEQYF

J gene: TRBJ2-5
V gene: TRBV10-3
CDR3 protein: CAISVRRQETQYF

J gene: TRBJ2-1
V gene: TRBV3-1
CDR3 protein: CASSPGLAGGYEQFF

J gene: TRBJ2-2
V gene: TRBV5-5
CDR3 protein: CASSLAQGVGTGELFF

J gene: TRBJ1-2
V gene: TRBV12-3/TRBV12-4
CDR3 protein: CASSFLHGGYTF

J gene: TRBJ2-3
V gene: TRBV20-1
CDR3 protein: CSAGLAGRPDTQYF

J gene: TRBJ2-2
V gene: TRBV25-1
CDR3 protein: CASSEYFRDTGELFF

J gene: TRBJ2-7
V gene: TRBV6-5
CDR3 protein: CASSYLAGVDKGEQYF

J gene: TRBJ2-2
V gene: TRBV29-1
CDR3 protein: CSVDRGSGELFF

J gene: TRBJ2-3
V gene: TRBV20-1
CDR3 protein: CSARVLGQGSADTQYF

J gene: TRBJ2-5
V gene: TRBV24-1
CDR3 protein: CATLGPGGDQETQYF

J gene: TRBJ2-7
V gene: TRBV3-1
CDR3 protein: CASSQVQGMIGEQYF

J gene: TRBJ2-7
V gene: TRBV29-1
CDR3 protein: CSVETLEFDEQYF

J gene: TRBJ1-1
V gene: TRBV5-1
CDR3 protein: CASSFQPNTEAFF

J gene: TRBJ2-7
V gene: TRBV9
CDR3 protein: CASSVEQGYEQYF

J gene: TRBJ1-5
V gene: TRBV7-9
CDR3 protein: CASSPSTGVQPQHF

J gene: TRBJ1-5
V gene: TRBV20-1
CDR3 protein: CSASQGARGQPQHF

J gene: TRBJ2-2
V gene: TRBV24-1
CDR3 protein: CATSDPSGSPTGELFF

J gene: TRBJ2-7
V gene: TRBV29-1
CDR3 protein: CSVESPGRTYEQYF

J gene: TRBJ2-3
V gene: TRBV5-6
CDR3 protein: CASSFLTSTDTQYF

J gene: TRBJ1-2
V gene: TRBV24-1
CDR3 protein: CATSAKGGNYGYTF

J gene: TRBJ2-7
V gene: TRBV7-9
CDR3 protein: CASSLAHGGYEQYF

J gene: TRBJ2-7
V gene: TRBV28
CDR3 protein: CASRLRLALYEQYF

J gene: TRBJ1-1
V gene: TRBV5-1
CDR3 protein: CASSLRTNTEAFF